The clone carrying this T cell receptor (beta chain) has a count of ten or more. Assembly of TCR beta libraries relied on iRepertoire HTBI primers together with Arm-PCR of CDR3 regions. MiXCR, applied by TCRdb to the multiplex PCR reads, yields one record per CDR3 protein. The sample carries approximately 440,000 distinct CDR3 sequences, around 15% recorded once. The time point was: newly diagnosed GD, antithyroid drugs for less than 3 months. The authors made the TCR library using RNA they extracted from PBMCs. These data originate in a study of regulatory T cells in long-lasting Graves disease. About the research overall: Graves' patients who were just diagnosed had used antithyroid drugs for under 3 months.

CDR1 and CDR2 (germline): SGHTA, FQGTGA. The CDR3 spans 14 residues. Deletions cut 8 bases from V and 4 bases from J, with 15 bases between. The same sample was also used in a study of T cells in Graves' hyperthyroidism and ophthalmopathy. From that study: The TCR CDR3 was amplified in a first-round RT-PCR using the HTBI primer set. Stable hyperthyroidism was separated from ophthalmopathy by a model based on 13 V-J features. The model foresaw ophthalmopathy a median approximately 6.1 months prior to onset.

V usage is TRBV7-3 and J usage is TRBJ2-1; D might be TRBD1 or TRBD2, each matching 5 bases. This receptor was taken from a man aged 40-50 years with Graves disease. Source: peripheral blood mononuclear cells (PBMCs), taken at new diagnosis, from a patient treated with antithyroid drugs. The CDR3 sequence: CASAPVGTYNEQFF. The CDR3 coding sequence is TGTGCCAGCGCCCCCGTCGGGACGTACAATGAGCAGTTCTTC.